Presented here are 20 T cell receptor beta chains from one specimen sequenced in a study of shared clonotypes between healthy human individuals. Sequenced by immunoSEQ multiplex PCR; TCRdb stores in-frame clones only, minus some. The repertoire holds some 92,000 clones, roughly 45% seen once, with about 15% in the top ten. The sample comprised PBMCs. The receptors come from a woman aged 40 to 50 in good health. Some clones in this sample may be carry-over from other donors' samples.

The rearrangement joins TRBV7-3 to TRBJ2-1; D gene uncertain. The germline gives CDR1 SGHTA, CDR2 FQGTGA. The CDR3 is 15 residues long. Between the trimmed V and J ends, which lost 5 bases and 8 bases, there was a span of 19 bases. The CDR3 bases are TGTGCCAGCAGCCGGACCAGCTCCCTTTACGATGAGCAGTTCTTC. Its protein is CASSRTSSLYDEQFF.

J is TRBJ2-5 and V is TRBV30; D is undetermined. The J call may be faulty, since TRBJ2-7 better matches the DNA end. Germline V CDR1 and CDR2: GTSNPN, SVGIG (reference sequence). The CDR3 contains 12 residues. The CDR3 is CAWSVGTYEQYF. CDR3 in DNA: TGTGCCTGGAGTGTAGGGACCTACGAGCAGTACTTC.

The CDR3 sequence is CAWGAGDTYEQYF. The CDR3 DNA is TGTGCCTGGGGAGCAGGGGACACTTACGAGCAGTACTTC. The V call is TRBV30, the J call TRBJ2-5; D is possibly TRBD1 (6 bases). The end of the DNA is better explained by TRBJ2-7, so the J call may be wrong. The CDR3 totals 13 residues. From germline, CDR1 is GTSNPN and CDR2 SVGIG (reference sequence).

J is TRBJ2-7 and V is TRBV29-1, with 9 bases fitting TRBD1. CDR3 length: 14 residues. V dropped 0 bases and J dropped 7; count of bases not matched to a gene: 7. Germline assignment: CDR1 SQVTM and CDR2 ANQGSEA. CDR3 bases: TGCAGCGTTGAAGACATTAACAGGGGGCGGGAGCAGTACTTC. This sequence encodes CSVEDINRGREQYF.

The table lists this clone with many counts. The V and J genes are TRBV30 and TRBJ2-3; possibly TRBD1 for D (6 bases). V was trimmed by 4 bases and J by 0 bases, leaving 11 bases between them. CDR3 length equals 14 residues. The germline V gene encodes CDR1 GTSNPN and CDR2 SVGIG (reference sequence). The CDR3 DNA reads TGTGCCTGGATGAGGGGGAGAAGCACAGATACGCAGTATTTT. Translation: CAWMRGRSTDTQYF.

On this clone itself: The likely explanation is a read error, given a far larger clone one base away. The rearrangement joins TRBV2 to TRBJ2-1; D is ambiguous. V was shortened by 5 bases and J by 2 bases, with 13 bases between the two germline ends. The germline V gene encodes CDR1 SNHLY and CDR2 FYNNEI. There are 15 residues in the CDR3. The CDR3 DNA follows: TGTGCCAGCAGTCCTCTGGGGTCAACCTACAATGAGCAGTTCTTC. This encodes CASSPLGSTYNEQFF. Variable domain in full (rest from reference TRBV2 and TRBJ2-1): EPEVTQTPSHQVTQMGQEVILRCVPISNHLYFYWYRQILGQKVEFLVSFYNNEISEKSEIFDDQFSVERPDGSNFTLKIRSTKLEDSAMYFCASSPLGSTYNEQFFGPGTRLTVL.

The chain carries TRBV30 and TRBJ2-7; unclear D gene. V lost 6 bases and J lost 2, with 17 bases in between. In germline, CDR1 is GTSNPN, CDR2 SVGIG (reference sequence). The CDR3 sequence is 14 residues long. The CDR3 loop is CACNTPRSTYEQYF. CDR3 DNA sequence: TGTGCCTGCAACACCCCTAGAAGTACCTACGAGCAGTACTTC.

This clone occurred a few times. This sequence joins TRBV5-4 and TRBJ2-7; D possibly matches TRBD1 or TRBD2 (5 bases each). V dropped 3 bases and J dropped 2 bases, with 12 bases sitting between them. The CDR3 runs 14 residues. Looked up from germline, CDR1 is SGHNT and CDR2 is YYREEE (reference sequence). The CDR3 here is CASSSPGRTYEQYF. The CDR3 DNA reads as TGTGCCAGCAGCTCCCCGGGACGGACCTACGAGCAGTACTTC.

This clone showed up many times. The genes are TRBV27 and TRBJ1-1; 7 nucleotides agree with TRBD1. Trimming removed 5 bases from V and 2 bases from J; junction bases left unmatched: 8. The CDR3 contains 15 residues. Germline CDR1 MNHEY, CDR2 SMNVEV (reference sequence). CDR3 residues: CASSPNRGVNTEAFF. As DNA, the CDR3 is TGTGCCAGCAGTCCCAACAGGGGAGTTAACACTGAAGCTTTCTTT.

This clone was counted between two and nine times. The rearrangement joins TRBV13 to TRBJ2-3, with 8 bases identical to TRBD2. The CDR3 is 15 amino acids. V lost 4 bases to trimming and J lost 2 bases; unmatched junction nucleotides: 5. Germline V gene data show CDR1 as PRHDT and CDR2 as FYEKMQ (reference sequence). CDR3 bases: TGTGCCAGCAGCTCGGGAGGGAGTTTCACAGATACGCAGTATTTT. Its translation: CASSSGGSFTDTQYF.

The chain recombines TRBV29-1 with TRBJ1-5, with TRBD1 matching over 7 bases. This CDR3 is 12 amino acids long. Germline loops: CDR1 SQVTM, CDR2 ANQGSEA. V gave up 7 bases and J gave up 6 bases; unmatched junction bases: 6. CDR3: CSGGGAGQPQHF. The CDR3 DNA follows: TGCAGCGGAGGGGGCGCCGGTCAGCCCCAGCATTTT.

The chain joins TRBV5-1 to TRBJ1-5, with TRBD1 matching 7 bases. The junction had 14 bases not matched to a gene; V was cut back by 4 bases and J by 7 bases. The germline CDR1 and CDR2 sequences are SGHRS and YFSETQ. This CDR3 has 16 residues. The chain's CDR3 is CASSPTPSTGSQPQHF. DNA of the CDR3: TGCGCCAGCAGCCCTACACCGTCGACAGGGTCACAGCCCCAGCATTTT.

This chain uses TRBV6-1 with TRBJ2-5; TRBD1 agrees at 8 bases. The J call is doubtful: the DNA matches TRBJ2-7 better. CDR3 size: 14 residues. Germline V gives CDR1 MNHNS, CDR2 SASEGT. The CDR3 loop is CASSAGQGLYEQYF. CDR3 coding DNA: TGTGCCAGCAGTGCCGGACAGGGATTATACGAGCAGTACTTC.

This chain joins TRBV5-1 and TRBJ2-2, with TRBD1 matching 8 bases. The CDR3 contains 18 residues. The ends lost 4 bases at V and 2 bases at J; junction bases unmatched: 13. The germline V gene encodes CDR1 SGHRS and CDR2 YFSETQ. CDR3 sequence (DNA): TGCGCCAGCAGCGCAAGACAGGGGTGGTTTGATAACACCGGGGAGCTGTTTTTT. It is translated as CASSARQGWFDNTGELFF.

This clone was seen more than once but under ten times. This chain joins TRBV29-1 and TRBJ1-1, with 8 bases matching TRBD1. V shed 2 bases, J shed 4 bases, and the junction held 6 bases outside the gene matches. The CDR3 runs 14 residues. CDR1 is SQVTM, CDR2 ANQGSEA, per germline. The CDR3 loop is CSVEPQGGGTEAFF. The DNA of the CDR3 is TGCAGCGTTGAACCACAGGGGGGCGGCACTGAAGCTTTCTTT.

Many counts were recorded for this clone. This chain connects TRBV7-3 to TRBJ1-1; D ambiguous. The CDR3 has 12 amino acids. Germline V CDR1 and CDR2: SGHTA, FQGTGA. V lost 6 bases, J lost 1 base, and 6 bases lay in between. DNA of the CDR3: TGTGCCAGCAGTATAGGGAACACTGAAGCTTTCTTT. Protein product: CASSIGNTEAFF.

The V gene is TRBV7-2, the J gene TRBJ2-7, with 9 bases identical to TRBD2. The germline V gene encodes CDR1 SGHTA and CDR2 FQGNSA. Trimming cost V 3 bases and J 6 bases; bases outside gene matches: 6. The CDR3 covers 14 residues. CDR3 nucleotide sequence: TGTGCCAGCAGCTTTAGCGGGGGTGCCCTCGAGCAGTACTTC. Translation gives CASSFSGGALEQYF.

This rearrangement joins TRBV9 to TRBJ1-3; 8 nucleotides agree with TRBD1. The CDR3 contains 13 residues. Per the germline V gene, CDR1 is SGDLS and CDR2 is YYNGEE. With 3 bases clipped from V and 8 bases from J, the junction kept 4 bases outside the gene matches. The CDR3 nucleotides read TGTGCCAGCAGCGGAGACAGGGGCGACACCATATATTTT. Translation: CASSGDRGDTIYF.

The rearrangement joins TRBV30 to TRBJ2-7; D ambiguous. This CDR3 is 11 amino acids long. Germline CDR1 reads GTSNPN; CDR2 reads SVGIG (reference sequence). V gave up 3 bases and J gave up 3 bases, with 6 bases separating them. The CDR3 region is CAWSFGYEQYF. In DNA, the CDR3 is TGTGCCTGGAGCTTCGGCTACGAGCAGTACTTC.

This clone was recorded a few times. J is TRBJ2-7 and V is TRBV9; 7 bases are shared with TRBD2. Germline CDR1 reads SGDLS; CDR2 reads YYNGEE. After removal of 2 bases from V and 5 bases from J, the junction contained 7 bases not matched to a gene. This CDR3 contains 14 residues. The CDR3: CASSVGRESDEQYF. CDR3 nucleotides: TGTGCCAGCAGCGTGGGGCGGGAGTCGGACGAGCAGTACTTC.